The 2 T cell receptor beta chains below come from one sample, sequenced in a study of blood T cell repertoires in COVID-19. Sequenced by immunoSEQ multiplex PCR; TCRdb stores in-frame clones only, minus some. The sample holds 20,000 or so clones, 80% to 90% seen once. The sequenced material came from peripheral blood. Receptors were obtained from a human donor in a cohort sampled during active COVID-19.

The V and J genes are TRBV9 and TRBJ2-7, with 12 bases fitting TRBD2. V dropped 0 bases and J dropped 2; count of bases not matched to a gene: 0. The CDR3 sequence is 15 residues long. The germline gives CDR1 SGDLS, CDR2 YYNGEE. CDR3 sequence reads: CASSVASGRAYEQYF. DNA of the CDR3: TGTGCCAGCAGCGTAGCTAGCGGGAGGGCCTACGAGCAGTACTTC.

The chain recombines TRBV5-6 with TRBJ2-3; 11 bases are shared with TRBD2. The V segment lost 5 bases and the J segment 3 bases; nucleotides outside the gene matches: 5. The germline V gene encodes CDR1 SGHDT and CDR2 YYEEEE. This CDR3 contains 15 residues. The CDR3 DNA follows: TGTGCCAGCAGACCACTAGCGGGAGTTACAGATACGCAGTATTTT. Amino acid sequence: CASRPLAGVTDTQYF.